One sample yielded the 21 T cell receptor beta chains listed below, sequenced in a study of cytomegalovirus exposure and HLA in healthy donors. Sequencing was performed with immunoSEQ multiplex PCR; in TCRdb, only in-frame clones are kept and a portion is missing. The sample contains under 250,000 clones, around four fifths of which appear only once. The sample was PBMCs. These receptors originate from a woman in her late teens or twenties in good health and CMV-seronegative.

The CDR3 here is CASSSLQGKQDTQYF. CDR3 DNA: TGTGCCAGCAGTTCACTACAGGGGAAACAGGATACGCAGTATTTT. The rearrangement links TRBV6-6 to TRBJ2-3; 7 nucleotides match TRBD1. There are 15 residues in the CDR3. Trimming at V came to 4 bases and at J to 6 bases, leaving 10 bases not matched to a gene. Germline loops: CDR1 MNHNY, CDR2 SVGAGI (reference sequence).

This clone was observed a single time. CDR3 region: CASGPGQVNYEQYF. DNA of the CDR3: TGTGCTAGTGGCCCTGGACAGGTGAACTACGAGCAGTACTTC. The V call is TRBV12-5, the J call TRBJ2-7; TRBD1 matches 7 bases. From germline, CDR1 is LGHNT and CDR2 FRNRAP. Trimming cost V 6 bases and J 3 bases; bases outside gene matches: 8. The CDR3 is 14 residues long.

The rearrangement links TRBV30 to TRBJ2-3; 10 bases fit TRBD1. In germline, CDR1 is GTSNPN, CDR2 SVGIG (reference sequence). Trimming at V came to 2 bases and at J to 4 bases, leaving 6 bases not matched to a gene. The CDR3 contains 15 residues. For the CDR3, the DNA is TGTGCCTGGAGTCGGACAGGGGGTTCAGCAGATACGCAGTATTTT. Protein: CAWSRTGGSADTQYF.

The chain has TRBV5-4 and TRBJ2-1, with 7 bases fitting TRBD2. This CDR3 is 15 amino acids long. Unmatched junction bases numbered 9, after V lost 0 bases and J lost 9 bases. Germline loops: CDR1 SGHNT, CDR2 YYREEE (reference sequence). The CDR3 DNA sequence: TGTGCCAGCAGCTTGGTTGCGGGAGATCTGGGTGAGCAGTTCTTC. Translation: CASSLVAGDLGEQFF.

The count of this clone is one. V and J are TRBV6-1 and TRBJ2-5; D is unresolved. The germline V gene has CDR1 MNHNS and CDR2 SASEGT. The length of the CDR3 is 13 residues. V lost 6 bases and J 5 bases, leaving 13 bases between the germline ends. The CDR3 spells CASRRRGMETQYF. CDR3 bases: TGTGCCAGCAGAAGACGAGGTATGGAGACCCAGTACTTC.

This chain joins TRBV15 and TRBJ1-3, with D hard to call. The CDR3 consists of 15 residues. Per germline, CDR1 LNHNV and CDR2 YYDKDF (reference sequence). V lost 1 base and J 0 bases, leaving 7 bases between the germline ends. CDR3 nucleotides: TGTGCCACCAGCAGAGTACCCTTCTCTGGAAACACCATATATTTT. Residues: CATSRVPFSGNTIYF. Combining the CDR3 with reference TRBV15 and TRBJ1-3 gives the whole variable domain DAMVIQNPRYQVTQFGKPVTLSCSQTLNHNVMYWYQQKSSQAPKLLFHYYDKDFNNEADTPDNFQSRRPNTSFCFLDIRSPGLGDTAMYLCATSRVPFSGNTIYFGEGSWLTVV.

The chain uses TRBV4-1 and TRBJ2-7; perhaps TRBD1 as D (5 bases). Trimming pared 3 bases from V and 0 bases from J, leaving 15 bases between. CDR3 length: 16 amino acids. Per germline, CDR1 MGHRA and CDR2 YSYEKL. This CDR3 reads CASSQNDSPLSYEQYF. In DNA, the CDR3 is TGCGCCAGCAGCCAGAACGACAGCCCGCTCTCCTACGAGCAGTACTTC.

CDR3 sequence: CATGPQFKNTEAFF. CDR3 DNA: TGTGCCACCGGGCCACAGTTCAAGAACACTGAAGCTTTCTTT. V gene TRBV27 combines with J gene TRBJ1-1; D call uncertain. Germline-derived CDR1 and CDR2 are MNHEY and SMNVEV (reference sequence). Trimming removed 10 bases from V and 1 base from J, with 16 bases in between. The CDR3 has 14 residues.

The rearrangement links TRBV28 to TRBJ2-1, with 7 bases fitting TRBD2. CDR3 length: 16 residues. Trimming removed 3 bases from V and 0 bases from J; junction bases left unmatched: 5. Per germline, CDR1 MDHEN and CDR2 SYDVKM. DNA for the CDR3: TGTGCCAGCAGTTTGCCAGCGGGGAACTCCTACAATGAGCAGTTCTTC. Its protein product is CASSLPAGNSYNEQFF.

CDR3 sequence (DNA): TGTGCCTGGAGTGTTGGTGGTCAGAGCTCCTACGAGCAGTACTTC. It encodes CAWSVGGQSSYEQYF. The rearrangement uses TRBV30 and TRBJ2-7; D uncertain. V was clipped by 0 bases and J by 0 bases, with 12 bases between them. The CDR3 has 15 amino acids. CDR1 and CDR2 from the germline V gene are GTSNPN and SVGIG (reference sequence). Full variable domain (remainder filled in from reference TRBV30 and TRBJ2-7): SQTIHQWPATLVQPVGSPLSLECTVEGTSNPNLYWYRQAAGRGLQLLFYSVGIGQISSEVPQNLSASRPQDRQFILSSKKLLLSDSGFYLCAWSVGGQSSYEQYFGPGTRLTVT.

The CDR3 loop reads CASSLTGWGSDTEAFF. The CDR3, as DNA: TGTGCCAGCAGTTTAACTGGTTGGGGGTCGGACACTGAAGCTTTCTTT. The chain links TRBV28 to TRBJ1-1; D possibly corresponds to TRBD1 (5 bases). The ends were cut back, 2 bases at V and 3 bases at J, with 16 bases in the middle. The CDR3 runs to 16 residues. Germline V gives CDR1 MDHEN, CDR2 SYDVKM.

In this sample, this clone turned up once. The CDR3 DNA reads as TGTGCCAGCAGCGTAGACCAAATCACAGATACGCAGTATTTT. Encoded protein: CASSVDQITDTQYF. The gene calls are TRBV9 and TRBJ2-3; D unclear. CDR3 size: 14 residues. The germline gives CDR1 SGDLS, CDR2 YYNGEE. V was trimmed by 0 bases and J by 2 bases, leaving 7 bases between them.

The chain combines TRBV27 with TRBJ2-5, with D perhaps TRBD1 (7 bases). The germline V gene encodes CDR1 MNHEY and CDR2 SMNVEV (reference sequence). This CDR3 spans 14 amino acids. The V end was cut by 5 bases, the J end by 5 bases, with 15 bases between. The CDR3, as DNA: TGTGCCAGCAGTAGGTCAGGGGGACTGGAGACCCAGTACTTC. Translation: CASSRSGGLETQYF.

The sample holds one count of this clone. This chain joins TRBV15 and TRBJ1-2, with D unresolved. V lost 0 bases and J lost 4, with 9 bases in between. CDR3 length: 14 residues. Germline CDR1 LNHNV, CDR2 YYDKDF (reference sequence). In DNA form, the CDR3 reads TGTGCCACCAGCAGAGATACCCAACTCTATGGCTACACCTTC. Translation gives CATSRDTQLYGYTF.

The chain has TRBV15 and TRBJ1-5, with D perhaps matching TRBD1 (6 bases). V was cut by 4 bases and J by 2 bases, with 15 bases left in between. The CDR3 extends over 16 amino acids. Germline CDR1 is LNHNV and CDR2 is YYDKDF (reference sequence). The CDR3 DNA reads TGTGCCACCAGCAAACCTAGGGGGGGAGGCAATCAGCCCCAGCATTTT. This sequence encodes CATSKPRGGGNQPQHF.

Only one count was recorded for this clone. The V and J genes are TRBV18 and TRBJ2-7, with unresolved D. The germline V gene encodes CDR1 KGHSH and CDR2 LQKENI. Trimming took 2 bases from V and 2 from J, leaving 13 bases between them. CDR3 length: 15 residues. CDR3 nucleotide sequence: TGTGCCAGCTCACCAAGCGTAGGAGATACCTACGAGCAGTACTTC. Translating gives CASSPSVGDTYEQYF. The variable domain in full, completed from reference TRBV18 and TRBJ2-7, reads NAGVMQNPRHLVRRRGQEARLRCSPMKGHSHVYWYRQLPEEGLKFMVYLQKENIIDESGMPKERFSAEFPKEGPSILRIQQVVRGDSAAYFCASSPSVGDTYEQYFGPGTRLTVT.

The chain couples TRBV2 to TRBJ1-5; 7 bases are a match to TRBD1. V trimming: 3 bases; J trimming: 6 bases; junction bases outside the gene matches: 8. The V gene's germline CDR1 is SNHLY and CDR2 FYNNEI. The CDR3 has 15 residues. CDR3 residues: CASSDSRQGGQPQHF. For the CDR3, the DNA is TGTGCCAGCAGTGACAGCCGACAGGGAGGTCAGCCCCAGCATTTT. Combining the CDR3 with reference TRBV2 and TRBJ1-5 gives the whole variable domain EPEVTQTPSHQVTQMGQEVILRCVPISNHLYFYWYRQILGQKVEFLVSFYNNEISEKSEIFDDQFSVERPDGSNFTLKIRSTKLEDSAMYFCASSDSRQGGQPQHFGDGTRLSIL.

The V and J genes are TRBV28 and TRBJ1-5; 12 positions agree with TRBD1. The CDR3 covers 19 residues. The J segment lost 4 bases and the V segment lost 3 bases, leaving 13 bases of the junction unmatched. Germline CDR1 reads MDHEN; CDR2 reads SYDVKM. CDR3 nucleotides: TGTGCCAGCAGTTTCATGGGACAGGGGGCATATTCTCGTAATCAGCCCCAGCATTTT. The encoded protein is CASSFMGQGAYSRNQPQHF.

This clone was counted only a few times. At the DNA level, this CDR3 is encoded by other sequences in the same sample as well. V and J are TRBV27 and TRBJ2-7; D is uncertain. Germline V gives CDR1 MNHEY, CDR2 SMNVEV (reference sequence). The V and J ends lost 2 bases and 4 bases respectively, with 3 bases between them. The CDR3 is 11 residues long. The DNA of the CDR3 is TGTGCCAGCAGTTTAGGTTACGAGCAGTACTTC. Residues: CASSLGYEQYF.

V and J are TRBV10-3 and TRBJ2-3; D might be TRBD1 (7 bases). The CDR3 is made up of 16 amino acids. The V and J ends lost 11 bases and 5 bases respectively, with 26 bases between them. CDR1 and CDR2 from the germline V gene are ENHRY and SYGVKD. The DNA for the CDR3 is TGTGCCGCCGGGACAGTAAGGGGGAGGCTGGTAGATACGCAGTATTTT. Protein: CAAGTVRGRLVDTQYF.

The chain combines TRBV5-6 with TRBJ1-2; perhaps TRBD1 as D (5 bases). The CDR3 is made up of 14 amino acids. Germline V gene data show CDR1 as SGHDT and CDR2 as YYEEEE. Trimming removed 4 bases at V and 2 bases at J, with 12 bases between. CDR3 loop: CASSPLGGNYGYTF. The CDR3 nucleotides read TGTGCCAGCAGCCCATTGGGGGGGAACTATGGCTACACCTTC. The full variable domain, its missing parts supplied by reference TRBV5-6 and TRBJ1-2, is DAGVTQSPTHLIKTRGQQVTLRCSPKSGHDTVSWYQQALGQGPQFIFQYYEEEERQRGNFPDRFSGHQFPNYSSELNVNALLLGDSALYLCASSPLGGNYGYTFGSGTRLTVV.